The clone carrying this TCR beta chain appeared a few times. Individual cDNA molecules were tagged with unique molecular identifiers. TCRdb re-analysed the 5' RACE reads in MiXCR, keeping a single row per CDR3 protein. The data hold around 68,000 distinct CDR3 sequences, with approximately 6.1% observed a single time. This entry is derived from a study of early T cells in non-severe SARS-CoV-2 infection. Study in general: The authors sequenced bulk RNA from unsorted whole blood, leaving chains unpaired.

Trimming cost V 0 bases and J 1 base, with 5 bases left between them. CDR1 SGHVS and CDR2 FQNEAQ come from the germline V gene. The CDR3 runs 14 residues. The rearrangement joins TRBV7-8 to TRBJ2-3; possibly TRBD1 for D (5 bases). This sequence was found in an adult who was a healthcare worker with PCR-confirmed SARS-CoV-2 infection or an uninfected control (not recorded which). The source material was whole blood, sampled at baseline. CDR3 bases: TGTGCCAGCAGCTTAGCGGGGCGCACAGATACGCAGTATTTT. It encodes CASSLAGRTDTQYF. Based on the CDR3 plus reference TRBV7-8 and TRBJ2-3, the full variable domain is GAGVSQSPRYKVAKRGQDVALRCDPISGHVSLFWYQQALGQGPEFLTYFQNEAQLDKSGLPSDRFFAERPEGSVSTLKIQRTQQEDSAVYLCASSLAGRTDTQYFGPGTRLTVL.